The rows below give T cell receptor beta chains drawn from one sample of a study of T cells in Graves' hyperthyroidism and ophthalmopathy. TCRdb re-derived calls from the multiplex PCR reads in MiXCR, one entry per CDR3 protein. There are 450,000 to 650,000 distinct CDR3 sequences in the sample; about 14% occur only once, and about 6.6% lies in the top ten. Sequencing used blood. These receptors were obtained from a woman in her late teens or twenties with Graves' ophthalmopathy. CDR3s include the opening cysteine and the closing phenylalanine or tryptophan. A D gene is named only where the DNA matches it firmly. The size of a clone is reported for some rows only, either as once, few or many, or as a class for expanded clones.

CDR3 protein | CDR3 DNA | J gene | V gene | clone size | D gene
CATSPRRGTADGYTF | TGTGCCACCAGCCCCCGGCGGGGGACAGCAGATGGCTACACCTTC | TRBJ1-2 | TRBV15 | few | TRBD1
CASSLEGQGAGEQFF | TGTGCCAGCAGCCTTGAGGGACAGGGGGCCGGTGAGCAGTTCTTC | TRBJ2-1 | TRBV12-3/TRBV12-4 | many | TRBD1
CASRTSGGVNEQFF | TGTGCCAGCAGAACTAGCGGAGGGGTTAATGAGCAGTTCTTC | TRBJ2-1 | TRBV7-9 | few | TRBD2
CASSYASGQGAIQPQHF | TGTGCCAGCAGTTACGCTTCCGGACAGGGGGCCATTCAGCCCCAGCATTTT | TRBJ1-5 | TRBV6-2/TRBV6-3 | few | TRBD1
CASTSTGDTEAFF | TGTGCCAGCACCTCCACAGGGGACACTGAAGCTTTCTTT | TRBJ1-1 | TRBV12-3/TRBV12-4 | many | TRBD1
CASTTGGDNFNTEAFF | TGTGCCAGTACCACTGGAGGGGACAACTTTAACACTGAAGCTTTCTTT | TRBJ1-1 | TRBV19 | many | .
CASRRGVVTGELFF | TGTGCCAGTCGGAGGGGGGTCGTGACCGGGGAGCTGTTTTTT | TRBJ2-2 | TRBV6-1 | many | .
CAWTILGSNYGYTF | TGTGCCTGGACCATCCTCGGCAGTAACTATGGCTACACCTTC | TRBJ1-2 | TRBV30 | many | .
CASSYIGEKLFF | TGTGCCAGCAGTTACATAGGCGAAAAACTGTTTTTT | TRBJ1-4 | TRBV6-6 | many | .
CASSSGDRGFAFF | TGTGCCAGCAGCTCGGGGGACAGGGGTTTTGCTTTCTTT | TRBJ1-1 | TRBV7-2 | many | TRBD1
CASSPLTLYGGCTEAFF | TGTGCCAGCAGTCCCTTAACGCTATACGGGGGATGCACTGAAGCTTTCTTT | TRBJ1-1 | TRBV27 | many | .
CASGGLAGSYEQYF | TGTGCCAGCGGGGGACTAGCGGGCTCCTACGAGCAGTACTTC | TRBJ2-7 | TRBV28 | . | TRBD2